These T cell receptor beta chains were read from a single sample in a study of blood T cell repertoires in COVID-19. Profiled with immunoSEQ multiplex PCR; TCRdb holds only in-frame clones, not every one. This sample has roughly 100,000 clones, with 70% to 80% found just once. The sample was peripheral blood. These receptors were taken from a man at least 80 years old with COVID-19, enrolled during active disease. The CDR3 runs from the conserved cysteine through the conserved F or W. D genes are given only for firm matches. Size values are once, few and many counts, or a class for expanded clones, and some rows have none.

J: TRBJ2-1
size: few
V: TRBV6-6
D: TRBD2
DNA: TGTGCCAGCAGTCCCCTCGGGACTAGCGGGGCCGATGAGCAGTTCTTC
CDR3: CASSPLGTSGADEQFF

J: TRBJ1-2
size: once
V: TRBV28
D: -
DNA: TGTGCCAGCAGTTCCCCCGGACAAGGGTATGGCTACACCTTC
CDR3: CASSSPGQGYGYTF

J: TRBJ2-4
size: -
V: TRBV2
D: TRBD2
DNA: TGTGCCAGCCGTATCGGGACTAGCGGGAGAGGGGCGTACTTC
CDR3: CASRIGTSGRGAYF

J: TRBJ1-2
size: -
V: TRBV2
D: -
DNA: TGTGCCAGCAGACTTAACAGACAGGCAGGTGGCTACACCTTC
CDR3: CASRLNRQAGGYTF

J: TRBJ1-2
size: few
V: TRBV24-1
D: TRBD1
DNA: TGTGCCACCAGTGACCCGACGACAGGGGAGGCTTCTGGCTACACCTTC
CDR3: CATSDPTTGEASGYTF

J: TRBJ2-7
size: few
V: TRBV10-3
D: TRBD1
DNA: TGTGCCATCAGTGACAACAGGGGAACCTACGAGCAGTACTTC
CDR3: CAISDNRGTYEQYF

J: TRBJ1-1
size: -
V: TRBV27
D: -
DNA: TGTGCCAGCAGACCGGACAGACTGAACACTGAAGCTTTCTTT
CDR3: CASRPDRLNTEAFF

J: TRBJ2-1
size: -
V: TRBV5-1
D: TRBD1
DNA: TGCGCCAGCAGCCCGGGACAGGGGACCTACAATGAGCAGTTCTTC
CDR3: CASSPGQGTYNEQFF

J: TRBJ2-5
size: -
V: TRBV7-9
D: TRBD1
DNA: TGTGCCAGCAGCTTCGTTGCAGGGGGCGATGAGACCCAGTACTTC
CDR3: CASSFVAGGDETQYF

J: TRBJ1-6
size: -
V: TRBV27
D: -
DNA: TGTGCCAGCAGTTTCGGTCACGTTGACCTTGACAGGCGAGGAACACCCCTCCACTTT
CDR3: CASSFGHVDLDRRGTPLHF

J: TRBJ2-1
size: -
V: TRBV13
D: -
DNA: TGTGCCAGCAGCCCCAGGCGGGGCTCCTACAATGAGCAGTTCTTC
CDR3: CASSPRRGSYNEQFF

J: TRBJ2-7
size: -
V: TRBV24-1
D: TRBD1
DNA: TGTGCCACCAGCCATCCGCGGCAGGGGGCCTACGAGCAGTACTTC
CDR3: CATSHPRQGAYEQYF

J: TRBJ2-7
size: -
V: TRBV20-1
D: TRBD2
DNA: TGCAGTGCTAGTCGGGCGGGAGCGGGCTACGAGCAGTACTTC
CDR3: CSASRAGAGYEQYF

J: TRBJ1-3
size: once
V: TRBV7-9
D: -
DNA: TGTGCCAGCAGCGCCTTGAGAGGCAGAAGAAACACCATATATTTT
CDR3: CASSALRGRRNTIYF

J: TRBJ2-7
size: -
V: TRBV28
D: -
DNA: TGTGCCAGCAGTTTCCCGGGAGAGGACTACGAGCAGTACTTC
CDR3: CASSFPGEDYEQYF

J: TRBJ1-1
size: -
V: TRBV24-1
D: -
DNA: TGTGCCACCAGTGACCTCCGCTTGGGGCCTAAGGACACTGAAGCTTTCTTT
CDR3: CATSDLRLGPKDTEAFF

J: TRBJ2-2
size: -
V: TRBV7-2
D: -
DNA: TGTGCCAGCAGCCCCCTAGCCCCGAACACCGGGGAGCTGTTTTTT
CDR3: CASSPLAPNTGELFF

J: TRBJ2-5
size: few
V: TRBV10-3
D: TRBD2
DNA: TGTGCCATCAGTTTCCGACTAGCGGGTCAAGAGACCCAGTACTTC
CDR3: CAISFRLAGQETQYF

J: TRBJ2-1
size: -
V: TRBV11-2
D: -
DNA: TGTGCCAGCAGCTTAGATGTCACAGTTTACAATGAGCAGTTCTTC
CDR3: CASSLDVTVYNEQFF

J: TRBJ2-1
size: -
V: TRBV6-5
D: -
DNA: TGTGCCAGCAGCACTGTGGGGGCTTACAATGAGCAGTTCTTC
CDR3: CASSTVGAYNEQFF

J: TRBJ2-1
size: -
V: TRBV19
D: TRBD2
DNA: TGTGCCAGTAGTATAGCATCCGGGAGGGCCACTGAGCAGTTCTTC
CDR3: CASSIASGRATEQFF

J: TRBJ2-2
size: -
V: TRBV12-5
D: TRBD1
DNA: TGTGCTAGTGCAGGGGGCCCTCTGGTCGGGGAGCTGTTTTTT
CDR3: CASAGGPLVGELFF

J: TRBJ2-5
size: -
V: TRBV18
D: -
DNA: TGTGCCAGCTCACAATCCCAGGCGTCCCAGGAGACCCAGTACTTC
CDR3: CASSQSQASQETQYF

J: TRBJ2-3
size: -
V: TRBV7-2
D: TRBD1
DNA: TGTGCCAGCAGCTCCGGGACAGGGCAATCAGATACGCAGTATTTT
CDR3: CASSSGTGQSDTQYF

J: TRBJ2-7
size: -
V: TRBV5-4
D: -
DNA: TGTGCCAGCAGCTTTCGTAGCGGCCCTGGACCCCGCGAGCAGTACTTC
CDR3: CASSFRSGPGPREQYF

J: TRBJ2-1
size: -
V: TRBV7-2
D: TRBD2
DNA: TGTGCCAGCAGCTTAAATGCGGGAGCCTCCCTGATCTTC
CDR3: CASSLNAGASLIF

J: TRBJ2-3
size: few
V: TRBV2
D: TRBD2
DNA: TGTGCCAGCAGCGGACTAGCGGGTCACACAGATACGCAGTATTTT
CDR3: CASSGLAGHTDTQYF

J: TRBJ2-7
size: -
V: TRBV4-3
D: -
DNA: TGCGCCAGCAGCCAAGATCCCAGGGACGAGCAGTACTTC
CDR3: CASSQDPRDEQYF

J: TRBJ1-1
size: -
V: TRBV5-1
D: -
DNA: TGCGCCAGCAGCTGGGGGGAGAGAGGTGAAGCTTTCTTT
CDR3: CASSWGERGEAFF

J: TRBJ2-1
size: -
V: TRBV5-1
D: TRBD1
DNA: TGCGCCAGCAGCTTTAGGGCAGGGGGTAACAATGAGCAGTTCTTC
CDR3: CASSFRAGGNNEQFF

J: TRBJ1-4
size: -
V: TRBV29-1
D: TRBD1
DNA: TGCAGCGTCCCGGGACAGGGCTTCGAAAAACTGTTTTTT
CDR3: CSVPGQGFEKLFF